The source of this T cell receptor (beta chain) is a study of blood T cell repertoires in COVID-19. Study at large: Samples of COVID-19 (acute and convalescent) were obtained from the United States, Italy and Spain.

Authors' analysis steps: Reference gene primer amplification gave estimated nucleated cell counts. The protocol was immunoSEQ multiplex PCR, while the TCRdb copy is restricted to in-frame clones and leaves out a portion. Clone size and the V and J calls come from that table; the DNA yielded D and trimming. This table has about 160,000 clones, around nine tenths appearing once. Germline V gene lookup returns CDR1 LNHNV and CDR2 YYDKDF (reference sequence). The CDR3 is 14 amino acids. V was clipped by 3 bases and J by 3 bases; unmatched bases: 2. J is TRBJ2-7 and V is TRBV15; 10 bases fit TRBD1. This TCR derives from a woman between 45 and 65 years old who had recovered from COVID-19. Sequenced sample: PBMCs or T cells enriched from blood (not recorded which). The CDR3 DNA reads as TGTGCCACCAGCAGGGACAGGGGGAGCTACGAGCAGTACTTC. This gives the protein CATSRDRGSYEQYF.